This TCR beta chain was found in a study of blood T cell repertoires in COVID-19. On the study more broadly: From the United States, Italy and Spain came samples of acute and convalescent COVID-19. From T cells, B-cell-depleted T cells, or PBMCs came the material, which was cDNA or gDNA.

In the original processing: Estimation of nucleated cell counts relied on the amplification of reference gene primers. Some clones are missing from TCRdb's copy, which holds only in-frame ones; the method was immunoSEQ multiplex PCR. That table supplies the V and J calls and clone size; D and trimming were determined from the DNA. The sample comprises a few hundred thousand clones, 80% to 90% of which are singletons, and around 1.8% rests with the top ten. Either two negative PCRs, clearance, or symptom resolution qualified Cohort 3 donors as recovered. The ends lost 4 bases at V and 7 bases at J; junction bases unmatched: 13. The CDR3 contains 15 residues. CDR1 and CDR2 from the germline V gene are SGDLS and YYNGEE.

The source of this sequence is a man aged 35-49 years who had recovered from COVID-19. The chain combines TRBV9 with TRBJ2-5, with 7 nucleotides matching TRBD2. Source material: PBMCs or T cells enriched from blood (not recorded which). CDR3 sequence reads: CASSSKTSLGGTQYF. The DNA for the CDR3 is TGTGCCAGCAGCTCCAAGACTAGCCTGGGCGGGACCCAGTACTTC.